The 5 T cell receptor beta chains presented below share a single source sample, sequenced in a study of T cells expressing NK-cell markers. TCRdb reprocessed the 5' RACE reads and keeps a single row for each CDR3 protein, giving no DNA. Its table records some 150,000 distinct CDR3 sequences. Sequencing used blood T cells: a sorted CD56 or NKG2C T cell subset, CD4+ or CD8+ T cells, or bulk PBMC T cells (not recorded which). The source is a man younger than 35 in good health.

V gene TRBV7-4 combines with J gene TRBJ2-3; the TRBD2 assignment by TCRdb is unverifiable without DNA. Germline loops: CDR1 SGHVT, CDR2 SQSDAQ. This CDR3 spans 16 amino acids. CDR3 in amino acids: CASSFYPAGYTDTQYF.

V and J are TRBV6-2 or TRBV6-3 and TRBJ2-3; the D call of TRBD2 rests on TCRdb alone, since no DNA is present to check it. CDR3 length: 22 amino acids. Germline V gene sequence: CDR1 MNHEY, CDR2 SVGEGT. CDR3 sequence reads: CASSYTPGTSGRASASTDTQYF.

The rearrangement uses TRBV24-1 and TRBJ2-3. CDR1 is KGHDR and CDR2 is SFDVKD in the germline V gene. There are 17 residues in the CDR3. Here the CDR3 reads CATSDLSGWFGTDTQYF.

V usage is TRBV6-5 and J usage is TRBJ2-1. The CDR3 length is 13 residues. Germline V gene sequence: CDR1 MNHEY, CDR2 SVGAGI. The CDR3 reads CASSYDRDNEQFF.

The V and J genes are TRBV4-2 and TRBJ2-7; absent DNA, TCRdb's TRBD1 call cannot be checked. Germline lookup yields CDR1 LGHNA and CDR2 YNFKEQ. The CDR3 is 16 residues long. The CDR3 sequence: CASSQEGAGPSYEQYF.